Listed here are 27 T cell receptor beta chains from one sample, sequenced in a study of blood T cell repertoires in COVID-19. Profiled with immunoSEQ multiplex PCR; TCRdb holds only in-frame clones, not every one. The profile shows 150,000 to 200,000 clones, 86% of them singletons. Material: peripheral blood. These receptors were collected from an elderly woman in a cohort sampled during active or convalescent COVID-19.

V is TRBV7-9 and J is TRBJ1-5; 9 bases map to TRBD1. Germline V gene lookup returns CDR1 SEHNR and CDR2 FQNEAQ (reference sequence). After removal of 5 bases from V and 6 bases from J, the junction contained 8 bases not matched to a gene. CDR3 length: 15 amino acids. The CDR3 DNA sequence: TGTGCCAGCAGCCACCCCCCGACAGGGGGTCAGCCCCAGCATTTT. It translates to CASSHPPTGGQPQHF.

The rearrangement uses TRBV5-4 and TRBJ2-1; D unresolved. The CDR3 spans 11 residues. With 0 bases removed from V and 7 bases from J, the gap between germline ends came to 2 bases. The V gene's germline CDR1 is SGHNT and CDR2 YYREEE (reference sequence). CDR3 sequence: CASSLANEQFF. The DNA of the CDR3 is TGTGCCAGCAGCTTGGCTAATGAGCAGTTCTTC.

The chain links TRBV6-6 to TRBJ2-7, with 11 bases fitting TRBD1. Germline CDR1 reads MNHNY; CDR2 reads SVGAGI (reference sequence). Trimming cost V 7 bases and J 2 bases; bases outside gene matches: 7. The CDR3 is 15 amino acids. The chain's CDR3 is CASTLRDRGAYEQYF. The CDR3 DNA is TGTGCCAGCACCCTAAGGGACAGGGGGGCCTACGAGCAGTACTTC.

The gene calls are TRBV2 and TRBJ2-2, with TRBD1 matching over 8 bases. J lost 4 bases, V lost 8 bases, and 15 bases had no gene match. The CDR3 totals 17 residues. CDR1 is SNHLY and CDR2 is FYNNEI in the germline V gene. This CDR3 is CASGLTGALHLTGELFF. For the CDR3, the DNA is TGTGCCAGCGGCTTGACAGGGGCTCTTCACCTCACCGGGGAGCTGTTTTTT.

CDR3 DNA sequence: TGTGCCAGCAGCCAAGTTACAAGCTATGGCTACACCTTC. This gives the protein CASSQVTSYGYTF. The chain uses TRBV3-1 (or the pseudogene TRBV3-2) and TRBJ1-2; D not resolved. This CDR3 spans 13 amino acids. V was trimmed by 1 base and J by 4 bases, leaving 7 bases between them. Germline CDR1 is LGHDT and CDR2 is YNNKEL (reference sequence).

The chain recombines TRBV5-8 with TRBJ2-5, with a possible D match to TRBD2 (6 bases). Germline V gene lookup returns CDR1 SGHTS and CDR2 YDEGEE. CDR3 size: 15 residues. V shed 4 bases and J shed 2 bases, with 15 bases lying between them. The CDR3 here is CASSPEGLKQETQYF. CDR3 DNA sequence: TGTGCCAGCAGCCCGGAAGGACTAAAGCAAGAGACCCAGTACTTC.

This clone was observed once. The chain is built from TRBV2 and TRBJ1-2; the D gene is possibly TRBD1 (5 bases). Trimming cost V 6 bases and J 5 bases, with 10 bases left between them. The CDR3 extends over 12 amino acids. In germline, CDR1 is SNHLY, CDR2 FYNNEI. DNA for the CDR3: TGTGCCAGCAGGGGACTGGGATATGGCTACACCTTC. Protein product: CASRGLGYGYTF.

This CDR3 reads CASSLPSGWADNEQFF. The CDR3 DNA is TGTGCCAGCAGCTTACCTAGCGGGTGGGCGGACAATGAGCAGTTCTTC. The chain recombines TRBV7-7 with TRBJ2-1; 8 nucleotides match TRBD2. The length of the CDR3 is 16 residues. The germline CDR1 and CDR2 sequences are SSHAT and FNYEAQ (reference sequence). V shed 2 bases, J shed 5 bases, and the junction held 8 bases outside the gene matches.

This clone was recorded once. The chain uses TRBV10-2 and TRBJ2-1, with D possibly being TRBD2 (6 bases). The V gene's germline CDR1 is WSHSY and CDR2 SAAADI. The CDR3 is made up of 13 amino acids. Trimming stripped 4 bases from V and 10 bases from J, with 14 bases between. The CDR3 DNA follows: TGCGCCAGCAGTGGAGCTAGCGCCCGGGAGCAGTTCTTC. Translated: CASSGASAREQFF.

This clone has a single count. This chain joins TRBV18 and TRBJ1-3; D is perhaps TRBD1 (6 bases). Per the germline V gene, CDR1 is KGHSH and CDR2 is LQKENI. The CDR3 covers 17 residues. Trimming stripped 3 bases from V and 3 bases from J, with 18 bases between. CDR3 loop: CASSPTSHSRGGNTIYF. In nucleotides, the CDR3 is TGTGCCAGCTCACCGACGTCCCACTCCAGGGGTGGAAACACCATATATTTT.

V usage is TRBV6-5 and J usage is TRBJ2-1; D is perhaps TRBD1 (6 bases). V was clipped by 7 bases and J by 6 bases, with 19 bases between them. CDR1 is MNHEY, CDR2 SVGAGI, per germline. This CDR3 comprises 15 residues. CDR3 amino acids: CASTQTVLGGNEQFF. The DNA of the CDR3 is TGTGCCAGCACCCAAACCGTTCTAGGGGGCAATGAGCAGTTCTTC.

The chain links TRBV4-1 to TRBJ2-1; no clear D. The germline V and J ends were trimmed by 0 bases and 5 bases, with 8 bases remaining between them. The germline V gene encodes CDR1 MGHRA and CDR2 YSYEKL. This CDR3 has 14 residues. As DNA, the CDR3 is TGCGCCAGCAGCCAAGATGGGCAGAACAATGAGCAGTTCTTC. Its translation is CASSQDGQNNEQFF.

This chain connects TRBV7-2 to TRBJ2-5; 10 bases agree with TRBD2. The V gene's germline CDR1 is SGHTA and CDR2 FQGNSA. J was trimmed by 1 base and V by 5 bases; bases with no gene match: 4. This CDR3 spans 15 amino acids. DNA of the CDR3: TGTGCCAGCAGCCTTTGGACTAGCGGCCAAGAGACCCAGTACTTC. This encodes CASSLWTSGQETQYF.

The CDR3 DNA reads TGTGCCAGCAGCCGTCGACAGGGGGCCCCCTACGAGCAGTACTTC. Protein: CASSRRQGAPYEQYF. The chain carries TRBV7-2 and TRBJ2-7; 10 bases fit TRBD1. CDR1 is SGHTA, CDR2 FQGNSA, per germline. J was trimmed by 2 bases and V by 5 bases; bases with no gene match: 6. The CDR3 is 15 amino acids.

V is TRBV7-2 and J is TRBJ2-7; 7 nucleotides agree with TRBD1. Germline values: CDR1 SGHTA, CDR2 FQGNSA. The V segment lost 5 bases and the J segment 7 bases; nucleotides outside the gene matches: 5. This CDR3 comprises 12 residues. CDR3 protein: CASSEQGKEQYF. The DNA for the CDR3 is TGTGCCAGCAGCGAACAGGGGAAAGAGCAGTACTTC.

CDR3 DNA sequence: TGTGCCACCGCTCGGGGTCACCTCTCCTACAATGAGCAGTTCTTC. The encoded protein is CATARGHLSYNEQFF. The chain recombines TRBV24-1 with TRBJ2-1, with D perhaps matching TRBD2 (5 bases). V dropped 9 bases and J dropped 0 bases, with 14 bases sitting between them. CDR3 length equals 15 residues. Germline CDR1 KGHDR, CDR2 SFDVKD.

J is TRBJ2-1 and V is TRBV10-1; TRBD2 matches at 15 bases. V was clipped by 2 bases and J by 0 bases; unmatched bases: 8. Germline CDR1 and CDR2: WNHNN and SYGVQD (reference sequence). The CDR3 extends over 20 amino acids. CDR3 in DNA: TGCGCCAGCAGTGAGCAAACCGGGACTAGCGGGAGGAGCTCCTACAATGAGCAGTTCTTC. It specifies CASSEQTGTSGRSSYNEQFF.

This chain connects TRBV19 to TRBJ1-5, with 8 bases aligning to TRBD1. J gave up 4 bases and V 9 bases, and 8 bases lay outside the gene matches. The CDR3 is made up of 14 amino acids. CDR1 is LNHDA, CDR2 SQIVND, per germline (reference sequence). CDR3 DNA sequence: TGTGCCAGCAACACAGGGGGGATGAATCAGCCCCAGCATTTT. Encoded protein: CASNTGGMNQPQHF.

This rearrangement joins TRBV24-1 to TRBJ2-1; 12 bases are a match to TRBD2. After removal of 6 bases from V and 0 bases from J, the junction contained 8 bases not matched to a gene. Germline V CDR1 and CDR2: KGHDR, SFDVKD. The length of the CDR3 is 18 residues. The CDR3 reads CATSMPSGRAVSYNEQFF. The DNA for the CDR3 is TGTGCCACCAGTATGCCTAGCGGGAGGGCCGTCTCCTACAATGAGCAGTTCTTC.

The chain carries TRBV6-6 and TRBJ2-7; 7 bases align to TRBD1. Losses at the gene ends were 5 bases for V and 2 bases for J; bases not matched to a gene: 9. The CDR3 sequence is 15 residues long. CDR1 and CDR2 (germline): MNHNY, SVGAGI (reference sequence). The chain's CDR3 is CASSQTGLGTYEQYV. The CDR3 DNA is TGTGCCAGCAGTCAGACAGGGTTGGGGACCTACGAGCAGTACGTC.

The chain recombines TRBV11-2 with TRBJ2-4; the D gene is possibly TRBD1 (6 bases). The CDR3 consists of 14 residues. V was trimmed by 5 bases and J by 8 bases, leaving 16 bases between them. From germline, CDR1 is SGHAT and CDR2 FQNNGV. The CDR3 spells CASSRGRGGHIQYF. CDR3 bases: TGTGCCAGCAGCCGAGGGAGAGGGGGACACATTCAGTACTTC.

This chain connects TRBV27 to TRBJ1-4; D not certain. The V gene lost 0 bases and the J gene lost 0 bases, with 8 bases spanning the gap. The length of the CDR3 is 16 residues. CDR1 is MNHEY and CDR2 is SMNVEV in the germline V gene (reference sequence). CDR3 nucleotide sequence: TGTGCCAGCAGTTTATCGATAGCCACAACTAATGAAAAACTGTTTTTT. It yields the protein CASSLSIATTNEKLFF.

V is TRBV7-2 and J is TRBJ2-7, with a tentative D call TRBD1 (6 bases). The germline V and J ends were trimmed by 8 bases and 4 bases, with 15 bases remaining between them. The germline gives CDR1 SGHTA, CDR2 FQGNSA. CDR3 length: 13 amino acids. This chain's CDR3 is CASGKGTFYEQYF. The DNA for the CDR3 is TGTGCCAGCGGTAAAGGGACATTTTACGAGCAGTACTTC. The variable domain in full, completed from reference TRBV7-2 and TRBJ2-7, reads GAGVSQSPSNKVTEKGKDVELRCDPISGHTALYWYRQSLGQGLEFLIYFQGNSAPDKSGLPSDRFSAERTGGSVSTLTIQRTQQEDSAVYLCASGKGTFYEQYFGPGTRLTVT.

The chain links TRBV6-5 to TRBJ1-2; D might be TRBD1 (6 bases). The CDR3 extends over 14 amino acids. V was shortened by 5 bases and J by 2 bases, with 12 bases between the two germline ends. Germline CDR1 and CDR2: MNHEY and SVGAGI. Here the CDR3 reads CASSLQGLNYGYTF. CDR3 coding DNA: TGTGCCAGCAGTCTCCAGGGGCTCAACTATGGCTACACCTTC.

This clone is a singleton in its sample. V and J are TRBV29-1 and TRBJ1-2; 7 nucleotides agree with TRBD1. The CDR3 is 13 residues long. The germline V gene encodes CDR1 SQVTM and CDR2 ANQGSEA. Germline trimming cut 6 bases from V and 3 bases from J; bases unmatched to any gene: 7. In nucleotides, the CDR3 is TGCAGCGTCACGACCGGGACAGACTATGGCTACACCTTC. This encodes CSVTTGTDYGYTF. The whole variable domain, remainder taken from reference TRBV29-1 and TRBJ1-2, is SAVISQKPSRDICQRGTSLTIQCQVDSQVTMMFWYRQQPGQSLTLIATANQGSEATYESGFVIDKFPISRPNLTFSTLTVSNMSPEDSSIYLCSVTTGTDYGYTFGSGTRLTVV.

The V call is TRBV3-1 (or the pseudogene TRBV3-2), the J call TRBJ2-7; TRBD1 matches 9 bases. Germline-derived CDR1 and CDR2 are LGHDT and YNNKEL (reference sequence). The CDR3 covers 17 residues. With V trimmed by 1 base and J by 2 bases, 9 bases remained unmatched. CDR3 amino acids: CASSQVSSGTGPYEQYF. CDR3 coding DNA: TGTGCCAGCAGCCAAGTATCCTCCGGGACAGGGCCCTACGAGCAGTACTTC.

The J gene is TRBJ1-2, the V gene TRBV10-3; TRBD1 aligns across 9 bases. Losses at the gene ends were 7 bases for V and 8 bases for J; bases not matched to a gene: 11. Per germline, CDR1 ENHRY and CDR2 SYGVKD. This CDR3 is built from 14 residues. CDR3 bases: TGTGCCATCAACGACGACAGGGGGAAAGGGGGCTACACCTTC. Translating it yields CAINDDRGKGGYTF.